This paragraph covers one T cell receptor beta chain sequence. RNA was extracted with the RNeasy kit, and a quantity of 0.5 to 1 ug was reverse transcribed using random hexamers. One entry per CDR3 protein, called by TCRdb with MiXCR from the immunoSEQ multiplex PCR reads. The data show about 300,000 distinct CDR3 sequences, with around 90% seen just once and 0.065% held by the top ten. This sample was included in a study of CD8 T cells in Susac syndrome. Germline V gene data show CDR1 as SQVTM and CDR2 as ANQGSEA. The CDR3 loop spans 11 amino acids. V lost 6 bases and J lost 6, with 11 bases in between.

This sequence originates from a human donor with multiple sclerosis. Source material: CD4+ T cells from PBMCs. The genes are TRBV29-1 and TRBJ1-1; a possible D gene is TRBD1 (6 bases). CDR3: CSVSDSAEAFF. Here the CDR3 DNA reads TGCAGCGTCTCGGACAGCGCTGAAGCTTTCTTT.